This T cell receptor (beta chain) was documented in a study of blood T cells in healthy people across ages. This CDR3 is 14 amino acids long. After removal of 7 bases from V and 4 bases from J, the junction contained 9 bases not matched to a gene. The germline V gene encodes CDR1 LGHNA and CDR2 YSLEER. Primed by a sample-barcoded 5' primer and a J-beta primer mix, a second PCR proceeded for roughly 7 to 11 cycles. All cDNA molecules were each tagged by a template-switch adaptor with 12 random nucleotides. Each single sample gave us at least 3 million CDR3-containing paired-end reads. A single record per CDR3 protein comes from TCRdb applying MiXCR to the 5' RACE reads. The profile shows about 970,000 distinct CDR3 sequences, 45% to 60% of them singletons. The study's findings and limits: Changes seen in expanded clonotypes were possibly confounded by donor CMV status left unknown. Naive CD4+ cell counts and diversity both ran higher in long-lived than in aged donors.

Concerning this clonotype: Its antigen is not identified.

This TCR derives from a woman aged 55-69 years in good health. This sequence joins TRBV4-3 and TRBJ1-1; TRBD1 aligns across 7 bases. The sample comprised blood. The CDR3 sequence: CASKRQGTATEAFF. CDR3 sequence (DNA): TGCGCCAGCAAGAGACAGGGAACGGCCACTGAAGCTTTCTTT.